What follows are 17 T cell receptor beta chains derived from one specimen sequenced in a study of blood T cell repertoires in COVID-19 (dated by TCRdb to 2018 to 2020). Receptor libraries were prepared by the immunoSEQ multiplex PCR assay. TCRdb re-hosts the immuneACCESS table, in-frame sequences only. Its copies lack some clones; in the studies checked, an unresolved V gene accounts for under half of them, and the cause for the rest is not known. This sample holds approximately 230,000 clones; over 80% were observed only once. The ten largest make up around 1.8% of the sample. Sample: PBMCs or T cells enriched from blood (not recorded which). These receptors came from a woman under 30 who had recovered from COVID-19.

As DNA, the CDR3 is TGTGCCAGCAGCCAATTCCTAGCGGGACACTCTGGGGCCAACGTCCTGACTTTC. Residues: CASSQFLAGHSGANVLTF. This chain connects TRBV3-1 (or the pseudogene TRBV3-2) to TRBJ2-6; 9 bases are a match to TRBD2. J lost 0 bases, V lost 2 bases, and 5 bases had no gene match. CDR1 LGHDT and CDR2 YNNKEL come from the germline V gene (reference sequence). The length of the CDR3 is 18 residues.

The chain uses TRBV2 and TRBJ2-5; 10 bases align to TRBD1. Germline V gene data show CDR1 as SNHLY and CDR2 as FYNNEI. V dropped 6 bases and J dropped 5; count of bases not matched to a gene: 9. The CDR3 has 15 amino acids. The chain's CDR3 is CASSNLGQGGETQYF. The CDR3 DNA sequence: TGTGCCAGCAGCAACCTAGGACAGGGGGGGGAGACCCAGTACTTC.

V gene TRBV24-1 combines with J gene TRBJ2-3, with D tentatively TRBD2 (5 bases). From germline, CDR1 is KGHDR and CDR2 SFDVKD. CDR3 size: 16 residues. Trimming stripped 2 bases from V and 2 bases from J, with 13 bases between. DNA of the CDR3: TGTGCCACCAGTGATTCTGGGAGCGCACCCACAGATACGCAGTATTTT. This encodes CATSDSGSAPTDTQYF.

This sequence joins TRBV6-5 and TRBJ2-5; 8 nucleotides agree with TRBD1. The CDR3 totals 13 residues. The germline V gene encodes CDR1 MNHEY and CDR2 SVGAGI. The ends lost 5 bases at V and 4 bases at J; junction bases unmatched: 3. The CDR3 sequence: CASSRDRGETQYF. The CDR3, as DNA: TGTGCCAGCAGTCGAGACAGGGGAGAGACCCAGTACTTC.

The V call is TRBV14, the J call TRBJ1-1; possible D gene TRBD1, 6 bases. The CDR3 length is 13 residues. Deletions cut 1 base from V and 8 bases from J, with 11 bases between. CDR1 is SGHDN and CDR2 is FVKESK in the germline V gene. CDR3 loop: CASSQVRGGEAFF. CDR3 sequence (DNA): TGTGCCAGCAGCCAAGTAAGGGGGGGAGAAGCTTTCTTT.

The V gene is TRBV27, the J gene TRBJ1-4; D uncertain. Between the trimmed V and J ends, which lost 3 bases and 5 bases, there was a span of 7 bases. Germline V gene sequence: CDR1 MNHEY, CDR2 SMNVEV (reference sequence). CDR3 length: 13 residues. CDR3 bases: TGTGCCAGCAGTTTCATGGAGAATGAAAAACTGTTTTTT. It encodes CASSFMENEKLFF.

The CDR3 sequence is CASSLAGGGNTDTQYF. CDR3 DNA sequence: TGTGCCAGCAGTTTAGCGGGGGGGGGAAACACAGATACGCAGTATTTT. The chain carries TRBV28 and TRBJ2-3; TRBD2 aligns across 9 bases. The V gene end was trimmed by 2 bases and the J gene end by 2 bases; junction bases not matched to a gene: 5. CDR1 is MDHEN and CDR2 is SYDVKM in the germline V gene. CDR3 length: 16 residues.

The rearrangement uses TRBV10-3 and TRBJ1-2, with TRBD1 matching 8 bases. V lost 10 bases and J lost 4; bases outside the gene matches: 5. The CDR3 runs to 12 residues. Looked up from germline, CDR1 is ENHRY and CDR2 is SYGVKD. CDR3 bases: TGTGCCACCCTGACAGGGGCCTATGGCTACACCTTC. Its protein product is CATLTGAYGYTF.

This chain uses TRBV29-1 with TRBJ2-7; 8 nucleotides match TRBD1. The V segment lost 4 bases and the J segment 0 bases; nucleotides outside the gene matches: 8. The germline V gene encodes CDR1 SQVTM and CDR2 ANQGSEA. This CDR3 spans 15 amino acids. The CDR3 loop reads CSVAVHRGNSYEQYF. Written as DNA, the CDR3 is TGCAGCGTTGCCGTACACAGGGGGAACTCCTACGAGCAGTACTTC.

The chain is built from TRBV5-4 and TRBJ2-2, with D unresolved. With 2 bases removed from V and 4 bases from J, the gap between germline ends came to 21 bases. Germline CDR1 and CDR2: SGHNT and YYREEE (reference sequence). The CDR3 sequence is 18 residues long. The CDR3 DNA is TGTGCCAGCAGCTTTCTATTCAAGAATCCATCCTCCACCGGGGAGCTGTTTTTT. Its translation is CASSFLFKNPSSTGELFF. The entire variable domain, with the rest obtained from reference TRBV5-4 and TRBJ2-2, is as follows: ETGVTQSPTHLIKTRGQQVTLRCSSQSGHNTVSWYQQALGQGPQFIFQYYREEENGRGNFPPRFSGLQFPNYSSELNVNALELDDSALYLCASSFLFKNPSSTGELFFGEGSRLTVL.

The chain carries TRBV7-9 and TRBJ1-6; TRBD1 might be the D (5 bases). Trimming stripped 3 bases from V and 7 bases from J, with 13 bases between. Germline V gives CDR1 SEHNR, CDR2 FQNEAQ (reference sequence). The CDR3 totals 15 residues. The CDR3 DNA sequence: TGTGCCAGCAGCTTCCCCCCAGGGATAAATTCACCCCTCCACTTT. The encoded protein is CASSFPPGINSPLHF.

The V call is TRBV5-1, the J call TRBJ2-3, with TRBD2 matching over 8 bases. The CDR3 sequence is 17 residues long. V trimming: 2 bases; J trimming: 4 bases; junction bases outside the gene matches: 12. Germline-derived CDR1 and CDR2 are SGHRS and YFSETQ. This CDR3 is CASSLQLTSEGSDTQYF. The CDR3 region has the DNA TGCGCCAGCAGCTTACAACTGACTAGCGAGGGGTCAGATACGCAGTATTTT.

This chain uses TRBV12-3 or TRBV12-4 with TRBJ1-2, with 7 nucleotides matching TRBD1. Trimming took 8 bases from V and 8 from J; bases not matched to a gene: 8. CDR3 length equals 12 residues. DNA of the CDR3: TGTGCCAGCGCACTCAGGGGGTTCGGCTACACCTTC. Translating it yields CASALRGFGYTF.

The CDR3 here is CASRPWGQAYEQYF. CDR3 bases: TGTGCCAGCAGGCCCTGGGGACAGGCCTACGAGCAGTACTTC. The V and J genes are TRBV6-5 and TRBJ2-7, with 8 bases fitting TRBD1. The CDR3 covers 14 residues. Germline-derived CDR1 and CDR2 are MNHEY and SVGAGI. The J segment lost 2 bases and the V segment lost 6 bases, leaving 6 bases of the junction unmatched.

CDR3 sequence: CASSLTGTGRLGNSPLHF. The CDR3 DNA reads as TGCGCCAGCAGCTTAACCGGGACAGGGCGACTCGGTAATTCACCCCTCCACTTT. The chain links TRBV5-1 to TRBJ1-6; TRBD1 agrees at 9 bases. The V and J ends lost 2 bases and 6 bases, in that order; junction bases with no gene match: 12. Germline V gene sequence: CDR1 SGHRS, CDR2 YFSETQ. There are 18 residues in the CDR3.

The chain employs TRBV2 and TRBJ1-5; 9 nucleotides align to TRBD1. The J segment lost 7 bases and the V segment lost 4 bases, leaving 8 bases of the junction unmatched. Looked up from germline, CDR1 is SNHLY and CDR2 is FYNNEI. CDR3 length: 15 amino acids. The CDR3 nucleotides read TGTGCCAGCAGTGGGGGACAGGGAGGCGGGCAGCCCCAGCATTTT. Its translation: CASSGGQGGGQPQHF.

The chain joins TRBV15 to TRBJ1-3; D is unresolved. Trimming removed 0 bases from V and 8 bases from J, with 5 bases in between. CDR3 length: 12 residues. Germline-derived CDR1 and CDR2 are LNHNV and YYDKDF (reference sequence). CDR3 protein: CATSRDIDTIYF. The CDR3 region has the DNA TGTGCCACCAGCAGAGATATTGACACCATATATTTT.